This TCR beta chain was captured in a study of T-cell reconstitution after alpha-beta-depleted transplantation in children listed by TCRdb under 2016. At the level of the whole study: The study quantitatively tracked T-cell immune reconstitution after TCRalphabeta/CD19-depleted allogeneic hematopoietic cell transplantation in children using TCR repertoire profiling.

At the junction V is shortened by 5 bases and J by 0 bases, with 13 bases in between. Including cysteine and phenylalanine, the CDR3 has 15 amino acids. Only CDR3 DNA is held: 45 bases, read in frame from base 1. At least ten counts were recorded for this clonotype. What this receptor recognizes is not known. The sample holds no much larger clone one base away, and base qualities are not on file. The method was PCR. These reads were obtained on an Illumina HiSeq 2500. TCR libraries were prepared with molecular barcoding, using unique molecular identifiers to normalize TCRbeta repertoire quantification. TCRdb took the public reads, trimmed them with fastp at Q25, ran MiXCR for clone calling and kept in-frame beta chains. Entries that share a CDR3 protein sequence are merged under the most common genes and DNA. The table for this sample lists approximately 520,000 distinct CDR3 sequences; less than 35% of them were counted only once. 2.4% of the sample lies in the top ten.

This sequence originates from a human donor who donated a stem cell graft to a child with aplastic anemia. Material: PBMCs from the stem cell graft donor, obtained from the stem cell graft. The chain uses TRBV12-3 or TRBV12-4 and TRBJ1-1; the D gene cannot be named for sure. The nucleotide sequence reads TGTGCCAGCAGTATGACACGGACCCTGAACACTGAAGCTTTCTTT. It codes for CASSMTRTLNTEAFF.